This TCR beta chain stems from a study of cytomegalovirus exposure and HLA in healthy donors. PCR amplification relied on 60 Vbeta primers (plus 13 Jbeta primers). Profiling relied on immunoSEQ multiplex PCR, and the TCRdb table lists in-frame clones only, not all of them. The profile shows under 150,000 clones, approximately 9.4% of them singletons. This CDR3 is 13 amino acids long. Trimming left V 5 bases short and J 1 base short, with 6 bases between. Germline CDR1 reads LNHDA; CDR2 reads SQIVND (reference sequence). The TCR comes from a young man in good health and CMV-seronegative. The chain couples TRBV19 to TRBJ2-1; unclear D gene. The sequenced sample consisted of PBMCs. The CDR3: CASSRDSYNEQFF. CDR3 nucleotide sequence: TGTGCCAGTAGTCGCGATTCCTACAATGAGCAGTTCTTC. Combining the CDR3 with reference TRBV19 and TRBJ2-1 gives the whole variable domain DGGITQSPKYLFRKEGQNVTLSCEQNLNHDAMYWYRQDPGQGLRLIYYSQIVNDFQKGDIAEGYSVSREKKESFPLTVTSAQKNPTAFYLCASSRDSYNEQFFGPGTRLTVL.